This paragraph covers one T cell receptor beta chain sequence. These data are taken from a study of blood T cell repertoires in COVID-19. Sequenced by immunoSEQ multiplex PCR; TCRdb stores in-frame clones only, minus some. Among around 86,000 clones, roughly 84% were seen once, and the ten largest hold 12%. Sequencing was carried out using peripheral blood. This sequence was found in a human donor in a cohort sampled during active COVID-19.

This CDR3 reads CASSFDGINEQFF. Here the CDR3 DNA reads TGCGCCAGCAGCTTTGACGGGATCAATGAGCAGTTCTTC. The chain is built from TRBV5-1 and TRBJ2-1; tentative D call: TRBD2 (5 bases). CDR1 and CDR2 from the germline V gene are SGHRS and YFSETQ. Trimming stripped 2 bases from V and 6 bases from J, with 9 bases between. CDR3 length: 13 residues. Looking up the rest from reference TRBV5-1 and TRBJ2-1 gives the full variable domain: KAGVTQTPRYLIKTRGQQVTLSCSPISGHRSVSWYQQTPGQGLQFLFEYFSETQRNKGNFPGRFSGRQFSNSRSEMNVSTLELGDSALYLCASSFDGINEQFFGPGTRLTVL.